This T cell receptor (beta chain) is drawn from a study of shared clonotypes between healthy human individuals. V gave up 5 bases and J gave up 2 bases, with 20 bases separating them. CDR1 KGHSH and CDR2 LQKENI come from the germline V gene. The CDR3 runs to 17 residues. Assay: immunoSEQ multiplex PCR; the TCRdb copy retains only in-frame clones and omits some. Among some 1.5 million clones, 96% were seen once, and the ten largest hold about 1%. This receptor was obtained from a man aged 25 to 40 in good health. The V and J genes are TRBV18 and TRBJ2-3; D is unresolved. Material: naive CD4+ T cells sorted from blood. The sample's subset: CD45RA+ positively selected. The CDR3 loop is CASSALRNRAPTDTQYF. The CDR3 DNA reads TGTGCCAGCTCAGCTCTCCGTAATCGGGCACCCACAGATACGCAGTATTTT.